The 32 T cell receptor beta chains given below trace back to one sample, sequenced in a study of blood T cell repertoires in COVID-19. The table came from immunoSEQ multiplex PCR; TCRdb's copy has only in-frame clones and leaves some out. The sample holds almost 250,000 clones, more than 85% seen once. The sequenced material came from PBMCs or T cells enriched from blood (not recorded which). These receptor sequences come from a woman in her fifties or sixties who had recovered from COVID-19.

The rearrangement joins TRBV9 to TRBJ2-1, with TRBD2 matching over 9 bases. The V gene's germline CDR1 is SGDLS and CDR2 YYNGEE. The V and J ends lost 0 bases and 6 bases, in that order; junction bases with no gene match: 4. This CDR3 region has 15 residues. This chain's CDR3 is CASSVVAGGGNEQFF. The CDR3, as DNA: TGTGCCAGCAGCGTAGTGGCGGGAGGGGGCAATGAGCAGTTCTTC. Combining the CDR3 with reference TRBV9 and TRBJ2-1 gives the whole variable domain DSGVTQTPKHLITATGQRVTLRCSPRSGDLSVYWYQQSLDQGLQFLIQYYNGEERAKGNILERFSAQQFPDLHSELNLSSLELGDSALYFCASSVVAGGGNEQFFGPGTRLTVL.

V gene TRBV7-2 combines with J gene TRBJ2-7; TRBD1 is a possible D gene (5 bases). Germline values: CDR1 SGHTA, CDR2 FQGNSA. The CDR3 runs to 13 residues. Trimming removed 3 bases from V and 6 bases from J, with 12 bases in between. CDR3 sequence (DNA): TGTGCCAGCAGCTTCCGGCAGGGTGGCGAGCAGTACTTC. The encoded protein is CASSFRQGGEQYF.

The gene calls are TRBV27 and TRBJ2-7; 10 nucleotides align to TRBD2. Germline loops: CDR1 MNHEY, CDR2 SMNVEV (reference sequence). CDR3 length: 16 residues. J was trimmed by 7 bases and V by 5 bases; bases with no gene match: 14. The CDR3 spells CASSKQQAGGPKEQYF. For the CDR3, the DNA is TGTGCCAGCAGTAAACAACAAGCGGGAGGGCCGAAAGAGCAGTACTTC.

The chain couples TRBV30 to TRBJ1-1; TRBD1 is a possible D gene (6 bases). Germline CDR1 reads GTSNPN; CDR2 reads SVGIG (reference sequence). The CDR3 consists of 11 residues. With 8 bases removed from V and 11 bases from J, the gap between germline ends came to 18 bases. CDR3 sequence (DNA): TGTGCCGCGTCGTCAGGGGCATTCGCTTTCTTT. Translation gives CAASSGAFAFF. Supplemented by reference TRBV30 and TRBJ1-1, the full variable domain reads SQTIHQWPATLVQPVGSPLSLECTVEGTSNPNLYWYRQAAGRGLQLLFYSVGIGQISSEVPQNLSASRPQDRQFILSSKKLLLSDSGFYLCAASSGAFAFFGQGTRLTVV.

This chain uses TRBV28 with TRBJ1-5; 9 bases are shared with TRBD1. Trimming at V came to 4 bases and at J to 7 bases, leaving 8 bases not matched to a gene. Germline V gene lookup returns CDR1 MDHEN and CDR2 SYDVKM. The CDR3 extends over 15 amino acids. CDR3 protein: CASSSSGTGKQPQHF. Written as DNA, the CDR3 is TGTGCCAGCAGTTCATCCGGGACAGGGAAACAGCCCCAGCATTTT.

The rearrangement links TRBV19 to TRBJ2-2, with D uncertain. With 6 bases removed from V and 8 bases from J, the gap between germline ends came to 10 bases. Germline values: CDR1 LNHDA, CDR2 SQIVND (reference sequence). This CDR3 comprises 12 residues. CDR3 coding DNA: TGTGCCAGTAGGGAGCTAATAGGGGAGCTGTTTTTT. Translating it yields CASRELIGELFF.

The chain combines TRBV28 with TRBJ1-2; tentative D call: TRBD1 (6 bases). The CDR3 loop spans 15 amino acids. Germline loops: CDR1 MDHEN, CDR2 SYDVKM. Trimming took 7 bases from V and 6 from J, leaving 21 bases between them. The CDR3 reads CASTGAGAGEHGYTF. CDR3 coding DNA: TGTGCCAGCACGGGGGCGGGGGCAGGGGAGCATGGCTACACCTTC.

Here the CDR3 reads CASSDSGSSYNEQFF. The CDR3 nucleotides are TGTGCCAGCAGTGATAGCGGGAGCTCCTACAATGAGCAGTTCTTC. The genes are TRBV2 and TRBJ2-1; 9 positions agree with TRBD2. V dropped 3 bases and J dropped 0; count of bases not matched to a gene: 0. From germline, CDR1 is SNHLY and CDR2 FYNNEI. The CDR3 runs 15 residues.

The rearrangement joins TRBV7-9 to TRBJ1-5; 9 nucleotides line up with TRBD1. This CDR3 is 14 amino acids long. Germline CDR1 is SEHNR and CDR2 is FQNEAQ (reference sequence). V was pared by 5 bases and J by 4 bases, with 3 bases of the junction left unmatched. The CDR3 protein is CASSPGQGNQPQHF. The CDR3 DNA sequence: TGTGCCAGCAGCCCTGGACAGGGGAATCAGCCCCAGCATTTT. Full variable domain (outside the CDR3, taken from reference TRBV7-9 and TRBJ1-5): DTGVSQNPRHKITKRGQNVTFRCDPISEHNRLYWYRQTLGQGPEFLTYFQNEAQLEKSRLLSDRFSAERPKGSFSTLEIQRTEQGDSAMYLCASSPGQGNQPQHFGDGTRLSIL.

Written as DNA, the CDR3 is TGTGCCAGTAGGCCGGGCGGGCTCGGTACGCAGTATTTT. Translating gives CASRPGGLGTQYF. The chain combines TRBV19 with TRBJ2-3; the D gene is possibly TRBD2 (5 bases). This CDR3 contains 13 residues. The V gene's germline CDR1 is LNHDA and CDR2 SQIVND (reference sequence). Trimming left V 6 bases short and J 8 bases short, with 15 bases between.

This chain uses TRBV29-1 with TRBJ2-3, with D perhaps TRBD2 (6 bases). This CDR3 is built from 10 residues. Germline V gene data show CDR1 as SQVTM and CDR2 as ANQGSEA. V dropped 6 bases and J dropped 6 bases, with 7 bases sitting between them. CDR3 sequence reads: CSVGGDTQYF. The CDR3 nucleotides read TGCAGCGTGGGGGGTGATACGCAGTATTTT.

V usage is TRBV6-5 and J usage is TRBJ1-2; the D gene is possibly TRBD1 (6 bases). V was pared by 6 bases and J by 0 bases, with 14 bases between. Germline V gene sequence: CDR1 MNHEY, CDR2 SVGAGI. The CDR3 contains 15 residues. The CDR3 sequence: CASRDTGNANYGYTF. CDR3 DNA: TGTGCCAGCAGAGACACAGGGAACGCTAACTATGGCTACACCTTC.

For the CDR3, the DNA is TGTGCCAGCAGCGTAGTTCAAGCGGCCCCAGGGGCAGATACGCAGTATTTT. Its protein is CASSVVQAAPGADTQYF. This rearrangement joins TRBV9 to TRBJ2-3; possibly TRBD1 for D (6 bases). The germline gives CDR1 SGDLS, CDR2 YYNGEE. V shed 0 bases and J shed 4 bases, with 18 bases lying between them. The length of the CDR3 is 17 residues.

This clone was picked up one time. The chain joins TRBV14 to TRBJ2-1; 14 nucleotides align to TRBD2. This CDR3 contains 15 residues. The V gene's germline CDR1 is SGHDN and CDR2 FVKESK. The trim removed 2 bases at V and 10 bases at J, leaving 4 bases unmatched. In DNA, the CDR3 is TGTGCCAGCAGCCAATTGACTAGCGGGAGGGACGAGCAGTTCTTC. Encoded protein: CASSQLTSGRDEQFF.

Comments on this clone: Other DNA sequences from this sample encode an identical CDR3 as well. The chain carries TRBV7-9 and TRBJ2-5; D is ambiguous. Deletions cut 3 bases from V and 5 bases from J, with 4 bases between. CDR3 length equals 11 residues. Germline V gene lookup returns CDR1 SEHNR and CDR2 FQNEAQ (reference sequence). CDR3 DNA: TGTGCCAGCAGCTTCTATGAGACCCAGTACTTC. It is translated as CASSFYETQYF.

This chain uses TRBV5-4 with TRBJ2-1; D possibly corresponds to TRBD2 (6 bases). Germline V gene lookup returns CDR1 SGHNT and CDR2 YYREEE (reference sequence). CDR3 length: 13 residues. The V gene lost 0 bases and the J gene lost 10 bases, with 11 bases spanning the gap. The CDR3 here is CASSLVGGVEQFF. CDR3 in DNA: TGTGCCAGCAGCTTGGTCGGGGGAGTGGAGCAGTTCTTC.

The V gene is TRBV2, the J gene TRBJ1-2, with D possibly TRBD1 on 6 matching bases. The ends were cut back, 7 bases at V and 2 bases at J, with 8 bases in the middle. The CDR3 sequence is 12 residues long. Germline CDR1 reads SNHLY; CDR2 reads FYNNEI. CDR3 protein: CASTDRNYGYTF. CDR3 DNA sequence: TGTGCCAGCACAGACAGGAACTATGGCTACACCTTC.

The chain has TRBV20-1 and TRBJ2-4, with TRBD2 matching 8 bases. Germline CDR1 is DFQATT and CDR2 is SNEGSKA (reference sequence). The length of the CDR3 is 15 residues. With V trimmed by 3 bases and J by 1 base, 5 bases remained unmatched. In DNA, the CDR3 is TGCAGTGCTAGTCCAGCGGGAGTTGCCAAAAACATTCAGTACTTC. It yields the protein CSASPAGVAKNIQYF.

The chain is built from TRBV27 and TRBJ1-5; a weak D match, TRBD1 (5 bases). The germline V and J ends were trimmed by 6 bases and 8 bases, with 14 bases remaining between them. Germline V lookup: CDR1 MNHEY, CDR2 SMNVEV (reference sequence). The CDR3 covers 13 residues. CDR3 region: CASSRNRGEPQHF. Here the CDR3 DNA reads TGTGCCAGCAGCCGCAACCGGGGGGAGCCCCAGCATTTT.

For the CDR3, the DNA is TGTGCCAGCAGATACAGCAGCAATCAGCCCCAGCATTTT. Amino acids: CASRYSSNQPQHF. The chain joins TRBV6-5 to TRBJ1-5; D not resolved. V was clipped by 6 bases and J by 1 base, with 7 bases between them. The germline V gene encodes CDR1 MNHEY and CDR2 SVGAGI. This CDR3 is built from 13 residues.

This sequence joins TRBV19 and TRBJ1-3; 7 bases fit TRBD1. There are 15 residues in the CDR3. Trimming took 5 bases from V and 0 from J; bases not matched to a gene: 4. Germline CDR1 LNHDA, CDR2 SQIVND (reference sequence). The CDR3 bases are TGTGCCAGTAGTCCGGGACAGAACTCTGGAAACACCATATATTTT. Translated: CASSPGQNSGNTIYF. Filled out from reference TRBV19 and TRBJ1-3, the complete variable domain reads DGGITQSPKYLFRKEGQNVTLSCEQNLNHDAMYWYRQDPGQGLRLIYYSQIVNDFQKGDIAEGYSVSREKKESFPLTVTSAQKNPTAFYLCASSPGQNSGNTIYFGEGSWLTVV.

The rearrangement uses TRBV27 and TRBJ2-3; 13 bases are a match to TRBD2. Germline CDR1 and CDR2: MNHEY and SMNVEV (reference sequence). V lost 6 bases, J lost 5 bases, and 8 bases stayed unmatched. The CDR3 is 16 amino acids. The CDR3 nucleotides read TGTGCCAGCAGCCTAACTAGCGGGAGGGCCAAAGATACGCAGTATTTT. It yields the protein CASSLTSGRAKDTQYF.

This clone was observed a single time. CDR3 in DNA: TGTGCCAGCAGCCGCGGACAGGGGCCCTTCGAGCAGTACTTC. Residues: CASSRGQGPFEQYF. V and J are TRBV5-5 and TRBJ2-7, with 9 positions matching TRBD1. V trimming: 4 bases; J trimming: 6 bases; junction bases outside the gene matches: 8. CDR3 size: 14 residues. Germline values: CDR1 SGHKS, CDR2 YYEKEE (reference sequence).

Only a few counts were recorded for this clone. The J gene is TRBJ2-7, the V gene TRBV21-1; the table's D call, TRBD2, has no DNA check behind it. TRBV21-1 is a pseudogene. The CDR3 is made up of 18 amino acids. The CDR3 loop is CASSNCERPGGVSYEQYF. The CDR3 nucleotides are TGTGCCAGCAGCAACTGCGAAAGACCGGGCGGGGTCTCCTACGAGCAGTACTTC.

V usage is TRBV2 and J usage is TRBJ2-6; possible D gene TRBD1, 5 bases. CDR1 is SNHLY, CDR2 FYNNEI, per germline. The CDR3 extends over 15 amino acids. Trimming removed 7 bases at V and 0 bases at J, with 10 bases between. The DNA for the CDR3 is TGTGCCAGCAAAACAGGAGACTCTGGGGCCAACGTCCTGACTTTC. This gives the protein CASKTGDSGANVLTF.

The chain is built from TRBV19 and TRBJ2-1, with 9 bases fitting TRBD2. With 1 base clipped from V and 8 bases from J, the junction kept 6 bases outside the gene matches. The CDR3 runs 15 residues. Per germline, CDR1 LNHDA and CDR2 SQIVND (reference sequence). The CDR3, as DNA: TGTGCCAGTAGTATAGGCGGGAGGGCCTGGGATGAGCAGTTCTTC. As protein: CASSIGGRAWDEQFF.

The chain combines TRBV7-9 with TRBJ1-4; 9 bases fit TRBD1. The germline CDR1 and CDR2 sequences are SEHNR and FQNEAQ (reference sequence). This CDR3 spans 18 amino acids. The junction had 13 bases not matched to a gene; V was cut back by 4 bases and J by 4 bases. CDR3 nucleotides: TGTGCCAGCAGCTCCGACGGACAGGGGATAACCTTTAATGAAAAACTGTTTTTT. Protein: CASSSDGQGITFNEKLFF.

This chain uses TRBV28 with TRBJ1-1, with 7 bases matching TRBD1. The germline V gene has CDR1 MDHEN and CDR2 SYDVKM. This CDR3 is built from 15 residues. Trimming cost V 4 bases and J 1 base; bases outside gene matches: 6. DNA of the CDR3: TGTGCCAGCAGTTCCTCCGGGACAGCGAACACTGAAGCTTTCTTT. Its translation: CASSSSGTANTEAFF.

The V and J genes are TRBV5-5 and TRBJ2-3; D uncertain. CDR1 and CDR2 (germline): SGHKS, YYEKEE (reference sequence). The CDR3 is made up of 14 amino acids. V was cut by 3 bases and J by 2 bases, with 10 bases left in between. The CDR3 reads CASSSSPNTDTQYF. The CDR3 DNA sequence: TGTGCCAGCAGCTCGAGTCCGAACACAGATACGCAGTATTTT.

The chain is built from TRBV4-2 and TRBJ2-1; 10 bases match TRBD2. There are 15 residues in the CDR3. CDR1 and CDR2 from the germline V gene are LGHNA and YNFKEQ. Unmatched junction bases numbered 10, after V lost 4 bases and J lost 10 bases. Here the CDR3 reads CASSPASGGVTEQFF. The CDR3 region has the DNA TGTGCCAGCAGCCCCGCTAGCGGGGGCGTCACGGAGCAGTTCTTC.

This clone was observed a handful of times. The CDR3 spells CASSRRGLAGVSELFF. CDR3 bases: TGTGCCAGCAGCCGACGAGGACTAGCGGGAGTCTCAGAGCTGTTTTTT. This sequence joins TRBV11-2 and TRBJ2-2, with 13 bases aligning to TRBD2. The CDR3 extends over 16 amino acids. V lost 5 bases, J lost 11 bases, and 11 bases stayed unmatched. Germline CDR1 and CDR2: SGHAT and FQNNGV.

This chain joins TRBV5-6 and TRBJ1-1; the match to TRBD1 covers 8 bases. The CDR3 covers 16 residues. Germline CDR1 SGHDT, CDR2 YYEEEE. V lost 1 base and J lost 0; bases outside the gene matches: 5. The CDR3 DNA reads TGTGCCAGCAGCTTGATGCAGGGGGCTTTGAACACTGAAGCTTTCTTT. Its protein product is CASSLMQGALNTEAFF.